This record concerns one TCR beta chain sequence. The antigen is undetermined. A read error may produce the germline difference seen at one junction end. The germline V gene has CDR1 SNHLY and CDR2 FYNNEI. This CDR3 contains 17 residues. TCR alpha and beta CDR3 regions were amplified from RNA using iRepertoire nested multiplex PCR. Tissue mRNA or PBMC total RNA, about 85-400 ng, went into one-step reverse transcription and amplification. One entry per CDR3 protein results from TCRdb running MiXCR on the multiplex PCR reads. The table includes 44,000 or so distinct CDR3 sequences, around 20% detected once. This record comes from a study of glioma-infiltrating T cells. Study conclusions and caveats: Non-neoplastic patients had below-expected tissue-blood divergence, while all gliomas exceeded expectation.

The V gene is TRBV2, the J gene TRBJ2-3, with TRBD1 as a possible D gene (5 bases). The receptor was derived from a human donor with low-grade glioma or glioblastoma, undergoing nonglioma brain surgery, or in good health (not recorded which). Sequencing was carried out using glioma tissue, nonneoplastic brain tissue, or PBMCs (not recorded which). DNA for the CDR3: TGTGCCAGCAGTGAAGCGGCGAACGAACAGGTGACAGATAAGCAGTATTTT. The encoded protein is CASSEAANEQVTDKQYF. Supplemented by reference TRBV2 and TRBJ2-3, the full variable domain reads EPEVTQTPSHQVTQMGQEVILRCVPISNHLYFYWYRQILGQKVEFLVSFYNNEISEKSEIFDDQFSVERPDGSNFTLKIRSTKLEDSAMYFCASSEAANEQVTDKQYFGPGTRLTVL.